This record looks at one TCR beta chain sequence and its context. This sample was included in a study of blood T cell repertoires in COVID-19. Background on the study: Samples of COVID-19 (acute and convalescent) were obtained from the United States, Italy and Spain.

Authors' methods: For nucleated cells, counts were estimated from reference gene primer amplification. Sequenced by immunoSEQ multiplex PCR; TCRdb stores in-frame clones only, minus some. V and J calls and clone size are those listed in that table; D and trimming were worked out from the DNA. The table includes approximately 260,000 clones, approximately 84% detected once. This CDR3 spans 15 amino acids. CDR1 SGHAT and CDR2 FQNNGV come from the germline V gene. J was trimmed by 4 bases and V by 4 bases; bases with no gene match: 9. Source material: peripheral blood. This chain joins TRBV11-2 and TRBJ2-5; 7 bases map to TRBD2. The sequence was collected from a human donor in a cohort sampled during active COVID-19. The CDR3 DNA is TGTGCCAGCAGCTATAGCGGGCCGACGGGAGAGACCCAGTACTTC. It specifies CASSYSGPTGETQYF.